This TCR beta chain was sequenced for a study of blood T cells in healthy people across ages. Findings of the study overall: The recorded TCR beta diversity per million T cells decreased in a roughly linear manner with age.

Germline CDR1 SGHNT, CDR2 YYREEE (reference sequence). This CDR3 is built from 15 residues. Sample-barcoded 5' priming and a J-beta primer mix drove a second PCR of about 6 to 12 cycles. A minimum of 2.5 million CDR3-containing paired-end reads was obtained for each sample. TCRdb reprocessed the 5' RACE reads via MiXCR and lists one record per CDR3 protein. The sample yields approximately 730,000 distinct CDR3 sequences, approximately 53% seen once. Comment on this clonotype: Its antigen is not known. A much more abundant neighbour one base away suggests this may be a read error.

They isolated at least 6 million PBMCs from each sample. Samples each had at least 5.5 micrograms of total RNA extracted. This clonotype was sampled from an elderly man in good health. The sequenced sample was blood. The chain links TRBV5-4 to TRBJ2-6, with 8 bases fitting TRBD1. The CDR3 DNA is TGTACCAGCAGCACAGGGGGACCTGGGGCCAACGTCCTGACTTTC. Protein: CTSSTGGPGANVLTF.